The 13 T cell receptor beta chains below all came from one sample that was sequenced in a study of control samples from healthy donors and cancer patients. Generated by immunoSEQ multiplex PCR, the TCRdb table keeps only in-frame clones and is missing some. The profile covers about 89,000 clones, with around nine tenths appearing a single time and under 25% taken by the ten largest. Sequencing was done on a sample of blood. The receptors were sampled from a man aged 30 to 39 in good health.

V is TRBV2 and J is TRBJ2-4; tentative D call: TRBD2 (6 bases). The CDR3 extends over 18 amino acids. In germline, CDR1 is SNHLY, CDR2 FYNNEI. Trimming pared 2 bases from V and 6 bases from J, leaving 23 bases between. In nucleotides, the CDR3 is TGTGCCAGCAGTGAAAAGAGGGCCCTACTAGCCAGCGGAAACATTCAGTACTTC. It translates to CASSEKRALLASGNIQYF. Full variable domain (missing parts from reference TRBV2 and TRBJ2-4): EPEVTQTPSHQVTQMGQEVILRCVPISNHLYFYWYRQILGQKVEFLVSFYNNEISEKSEIFDDQFSVERPDGSNFTLKIRSTKLEDSAMYFCASSEKRALLASGNIQYFGAGTRLSVL.

The CDR3 DNA reads as TGTGCCAGCAGCTTAGGGGGAGGCTCTGGGGCCAACGTCCTGACTTTC. Translating gives CASSLGGGSGANVLTF. This sequence joins TRBV7-9 and TRBJ2-6; a weak D match, TRBD2 (6 bases). Trimming cost V 1 base and J 0 bases, with 7 bases left between them. Germline V gene sequence: CDR1 SEHNR, CDR2 FQNEAQ (reference sequence). The CDR3 sequence is 16 residues long.

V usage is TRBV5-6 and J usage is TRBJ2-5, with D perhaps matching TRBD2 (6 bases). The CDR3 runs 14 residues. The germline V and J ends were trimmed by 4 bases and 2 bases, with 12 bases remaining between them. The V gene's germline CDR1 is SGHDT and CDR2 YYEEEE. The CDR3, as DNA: TGTGCCAGCAGCACGGTGGGGGGTCAAGAGACCCAGTACTTC. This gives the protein CASSTVGGQETQYF.

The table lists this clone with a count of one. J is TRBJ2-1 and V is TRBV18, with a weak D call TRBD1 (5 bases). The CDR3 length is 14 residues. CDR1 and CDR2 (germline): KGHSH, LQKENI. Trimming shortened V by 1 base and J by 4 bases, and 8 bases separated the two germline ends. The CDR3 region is CASSPRQGYNEQFF. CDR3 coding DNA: TGTGCCAGCTCACCACGTCAGGGTTACAATGAGCAGTTCTTC.

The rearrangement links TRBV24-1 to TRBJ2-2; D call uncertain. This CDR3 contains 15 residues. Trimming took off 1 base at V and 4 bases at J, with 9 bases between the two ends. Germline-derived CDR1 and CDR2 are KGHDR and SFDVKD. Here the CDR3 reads CATSDLGSLTGELFF. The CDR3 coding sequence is TGTGCCACCAGTGATTTAGGAAGCCTCACCGGGGAGCTGTTTTTT.

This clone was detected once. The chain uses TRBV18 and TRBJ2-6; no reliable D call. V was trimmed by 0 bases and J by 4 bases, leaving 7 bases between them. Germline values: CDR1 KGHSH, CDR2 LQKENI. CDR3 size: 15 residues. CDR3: CASSPPPAGANVLTF. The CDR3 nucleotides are TGTGCCAGCTCACCACCCCCCGCAGGGGCCAACGTCCTGACTTTC.

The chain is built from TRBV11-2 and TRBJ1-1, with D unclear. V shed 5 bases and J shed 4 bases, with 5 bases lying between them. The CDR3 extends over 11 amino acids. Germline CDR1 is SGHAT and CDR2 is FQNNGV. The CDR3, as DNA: TGTGCCAGCAGCCCGGCCACTGAAGCTTTCTTT. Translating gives CASSPATEAFF.

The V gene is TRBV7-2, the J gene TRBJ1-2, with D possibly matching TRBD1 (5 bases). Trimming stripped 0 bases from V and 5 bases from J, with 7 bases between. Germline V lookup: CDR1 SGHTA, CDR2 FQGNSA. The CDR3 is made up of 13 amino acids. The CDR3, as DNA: TGTGCCAGCAGCTTAGCGGGGACGTATGGCTACACCTTC. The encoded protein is CASSLAGTYGYTF.

For the CDR3, the DNA is TGTGCCAGCAGCTTAGGGAGCAACAGGGTGGTCGAGACCCAGTACTTC. It translates to CASSLGSNRVVETQYF. V is TRBV7-2 and J is TRBJ2-5; D may be TRBD1 (6 bases). Germline CDR1 reads SGHTA; CDR2 reads FQGNSA. The V end was cut by 1 base, the J end by 5 bases, with 17 bases between. This CDR3 is 16 amino acids long.

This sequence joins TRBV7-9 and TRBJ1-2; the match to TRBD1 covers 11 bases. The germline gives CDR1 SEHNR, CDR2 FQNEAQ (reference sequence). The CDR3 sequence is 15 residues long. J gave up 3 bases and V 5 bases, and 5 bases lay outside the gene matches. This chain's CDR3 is CASSHRDRGDYGYTF. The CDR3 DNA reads TGTGCCAGCAGCCACCGGGACAGGGGGGACTATGGCTACACCTTC.

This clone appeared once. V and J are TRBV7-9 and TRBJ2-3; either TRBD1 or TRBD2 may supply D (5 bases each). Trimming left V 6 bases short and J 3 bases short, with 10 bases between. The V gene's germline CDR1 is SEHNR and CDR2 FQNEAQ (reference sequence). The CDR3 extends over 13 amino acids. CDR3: CASSIGTTDTQYF. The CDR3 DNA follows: TGTGCCAGCAGTATAGGGACGACAGATACGCAGTATTTT.

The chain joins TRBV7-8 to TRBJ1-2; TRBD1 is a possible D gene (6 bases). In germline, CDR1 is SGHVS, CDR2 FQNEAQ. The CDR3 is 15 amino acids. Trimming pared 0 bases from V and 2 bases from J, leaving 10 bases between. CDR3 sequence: CASSLAPDRNYGYTF. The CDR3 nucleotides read TGTGCCAGCAGCTTAGCGCCAGACAGGAACTATGGCTACACCTTC.

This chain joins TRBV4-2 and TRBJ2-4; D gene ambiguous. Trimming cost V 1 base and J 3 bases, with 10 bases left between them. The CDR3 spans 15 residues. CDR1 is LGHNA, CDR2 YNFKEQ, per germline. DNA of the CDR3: TGTGCCAGCAGCCAAGGAACGGGTTTCAAAAACATTCAGTACTTC. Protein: CASSQGTGFKNIQYF.